Sequencing of this T cell receptor beta chain was carried out in a study of regulatory T cells in long-lasting Graves disease. CDR3 regions were amplified by Arm-PCR using iRepertoire HTBI primers to build TCR beta libraries. TCRdb re-called the multiplex PCR reads through MiXCR, storing one row per CDR3 protein. The table records some 600,000 distinct CDR3 sequences, about 16% of them present only once. This CDR3 comprises 17 residues. The germline V gene has CDR1 LGHNA and CDR2 YNFKEQ. Trimming stripped 0 bases from V and 5 bases from J, with 16 bases between. The time point is: newly diagnosed GD, antithyroid drugs for less than 3 months. PBMC-extracted RNA yielded the TCR library. This same sample was also part of a study on T cells in Graves' hyperthyroidism and ophthalmopathy.

The specimen was peripheral blood mononuclear cells (PBMCs), collected at new diagnosis, from a patient treated with antithyroid drugs. V usage is TRBV4-2 and J usage is TRBJ1-4, with unresolved D. This TCR was recovered from a young man with Graves disease. CDR3 loop: CASSQEVRILPNEKLFF. The DNA for the CDR3 is TGTGCCAGCAGCCAAGAAGTAAGGATCCTCCCCAATGAAAAACTGTTTTTT.